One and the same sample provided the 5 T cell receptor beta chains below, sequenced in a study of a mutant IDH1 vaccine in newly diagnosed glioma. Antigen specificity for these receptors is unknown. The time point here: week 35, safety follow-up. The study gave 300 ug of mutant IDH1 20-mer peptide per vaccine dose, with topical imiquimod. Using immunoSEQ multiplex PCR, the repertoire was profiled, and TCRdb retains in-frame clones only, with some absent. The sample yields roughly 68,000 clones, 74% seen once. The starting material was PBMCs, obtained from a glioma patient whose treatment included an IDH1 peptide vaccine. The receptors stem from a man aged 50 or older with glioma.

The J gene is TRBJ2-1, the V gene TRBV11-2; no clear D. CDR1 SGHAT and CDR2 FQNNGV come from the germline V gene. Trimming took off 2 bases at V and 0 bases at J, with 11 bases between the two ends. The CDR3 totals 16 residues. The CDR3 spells CASSLFGRVSYNEQFF. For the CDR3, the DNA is TGTGCCAGCAGCTTATTTGGCCGGGTCTCCTACAATGAGCAGTTCTTC.

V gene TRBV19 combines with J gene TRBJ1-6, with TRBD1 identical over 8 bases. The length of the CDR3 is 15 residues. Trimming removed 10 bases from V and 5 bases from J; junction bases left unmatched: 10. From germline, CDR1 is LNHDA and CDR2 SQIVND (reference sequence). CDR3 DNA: TGTGCCACCAAGACTCCGGGACAGGATAATTCACCCCTCCACTTT. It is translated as CATKTPGQDNSPLHF. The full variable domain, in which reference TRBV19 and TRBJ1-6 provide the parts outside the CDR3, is DGGITQSPKYLFRKEGQNVTLSCEQNLNHDAMYWYRQDPGQGLRLIYYSQIVNDFQKGDIAEGYSVSREKKESFPLTVTSAQKNPTAFYLCATKTPGQDNSPLHFGNGTRLTVT.

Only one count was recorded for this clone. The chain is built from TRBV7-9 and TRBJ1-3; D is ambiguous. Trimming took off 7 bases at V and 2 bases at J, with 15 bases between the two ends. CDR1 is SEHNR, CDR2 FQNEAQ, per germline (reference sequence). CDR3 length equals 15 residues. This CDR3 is CASNSRAVPGNTIYF. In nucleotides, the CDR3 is TGTGCCAGCAACTCAAGGGCAGTCCCTGGAAACACCATATATTTT.

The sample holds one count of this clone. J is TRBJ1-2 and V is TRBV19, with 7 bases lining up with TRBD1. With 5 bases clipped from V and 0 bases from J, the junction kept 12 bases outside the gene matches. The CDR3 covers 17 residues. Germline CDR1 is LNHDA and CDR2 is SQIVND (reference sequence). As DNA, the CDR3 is TGTGCCAGTAGTGCCGGACAGGTCGTTTCAGCTAACTATGGCTACACCTTC. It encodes CASSAGQVVSANYGYTF.

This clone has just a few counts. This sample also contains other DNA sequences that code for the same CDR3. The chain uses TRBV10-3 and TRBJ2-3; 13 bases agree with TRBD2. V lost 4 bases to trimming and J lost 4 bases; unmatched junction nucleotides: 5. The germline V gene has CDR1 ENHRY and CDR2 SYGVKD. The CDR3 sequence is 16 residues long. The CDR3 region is CAISGRLAGGSDTQYF. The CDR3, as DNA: TGTGCCATCAGTGGGAGACTAGCGGGGGGTTCAGATACGCAGTATTTT.